Presented here are 3 T cell receptor beta chains from one specimen sequenced in a study of blood T cells in healthy people across ages. Through a sample-barcoded 5' primer and a J-beta primer mix, a second PCR was run for roughly 6 to 12 cycles. TCRdb used MiXCR to reprocess the 5' RACE reads, holding one entry per CDR3 protein. This repertoire shows hundreds of thousands of distinct CDR3 sequences, approximately 49% found once; its top ten account for under 35%. Sequenced: blood. The receptors were gathered from a woman aged 55-69 years in good health.

This clonotype was picked up many times. The gene calls are TRBV12-3 or TRBV12-4 and TRBJ2-5, with 8 bases that match TRBD1. This CDR3 has 15 amino acids. Losses at the gene ends were 8 bases for V and 6 bases for J; bases not matched to a gene: 14. CDR3 bases: TGTGCCAGCGGGTCGACAGGGGCTAGAGTGAAGACCCAGTACTTC. It codes for CASGSTGARVKTQYF.

This clonotype was recorded a few times. The chain uses TRBV12-3 or TRBV12-4 and TRBJ1-2, with a possible D match to TRBD1 (5 bases). This CDR3 has 13 residues. Trimming left V 4 bases short and J 2 bases short, with 8 bases between. Here the CDR3 reads CASSWGRNYGYTF. The CDR3 nucleotides read TGTGCCAGCAGTTGGGGCCGGAACTATGGCTACACCTTC.

V gene TRBV5-1 combines with J gene TRBJ2-7, with D uncertain. V lost 1 base, J lost 4 bases, and 15 bases lay in between. The CDR3 consists of 15 residues. Germline CDR1 SGHRS, CDR2 YFSETQ. CDR3 amino acids: CASSLSLQAGYEQYF. The CDR3 region has the DNA TGCGCCAGCAGCTTGTCCCTACAAGCTGGGTACGAGCAGTACTTC. The full variable domain, its missing parts supplied by reference TRBV5-1 and TRBJ2-7, is KAGVTQTPRYLIKTRGQQVTLSCSPISGHRSVSWYQQTPGQGLQFLFEYFSETQRNKGNFPGRFSGRQFSNSRSEMNVSTLELGDSALYLCASSLSLQAGYEQYFGPGTRLTVT.